This T cell receptor beta chain was sequenced during a study of T cells in Graves' hyperthyroidism and ophthalmopathy (dated by TCRdb to about 2019). For the study in its entirety: Peripheral blood samples were taken at the time of initial diagnosis, prior to any treatment. Thyroid tissue and blood T-cell repertoires from six Graves' hyperthyroidism patients were also compared in the study. TCR V-J signatures able to tell the groups apart were searched for in a discovery cohort of 95 or so patients, of whom around 43 had Graves' ophthalmopathy and some 60 had stable Graves' hyperthyroidism. After sampling, hyperthyroidism patients received methimazole starting at 30 mg daily, and ophthalmopathy patients received high-dose intravenous methylprednisolone. The paper reports TCR Vbeta CDR3 sequencing of over 120 peripheral blood samples: around 45 ophthalmopathy, roughly 74 hyperthyroidism and around 17 progressor patients. For training and testing, the 80 to 100 patients in the discovery cohort were randomly divided in a 7:3 ratio. Prospective prediction of ophthalmopathy was tested in an independent validation cohort of some 20 hyperthyroidism patients and 15 to 17 patients who later progressed to ophthalmopathy. Points the paper makes about the study in general: Most expanded thyroid clonotypes (frequency above 0.001) were also detected in blood, suggesting blood repertoires may reflect thyroid immune responses. Ophthalmopathy was separated from stable hyperthyroidism by a 13 V-J signature model, with about 86% sensitivity and approximately 81% specificity obtained in cross-validation and 80%/75% obtained in testing. During validation, the model predicted progression to ophthalmopathy a median of around 6 months ahead of onset, with 70.59% sensitivity and about 72% specificity. Sample size was not statistically predetermined, and investigators were not blinded to group allocation.

Counted from cysteine to phenylalanine, this CDR3 has 19 amino acids. Only CDR3 DNA is held: 57 bases, read in frame from base 1. CDR1 and CDR2 are read off the germline V gene as SGHVS and FQNEAQ. Trimming takes 5 bases off V and 0 bases off J; junction bases not matched to a gene: 15. The TCR beta CDR3 regions were amplified from RNA transcripts. For the first round of RT-PCR on the TCR CDR3, the HTBI primer set was used together with the Qiagen OneStep RT-PCR kit. Libraries were constructed in a second round of multiplex PCR, after which size selection and purification were performed. Paired-end sequencing of the libraries was performed with 100 bp reads on an Illumina HiSeq2000. For the original study's pipeline: Raw data were processed with SOAPnuke, discarding reads with adapters, uncalled bases, mean Phred below 15, or no exact constant-primer or identifier match. High-quality paired reads were merged with COPE v1.2.5, and unique nucleotide sequences were defined as clonotypes. MiTCR v1.1 was used to align clonotypes to the IMGT TRBV, TRBD and TRBJ reference segments. The analysis included only V-J combinations with a frequency above 0.0001, which together covered approximately 99% of the repertoires. The TCS score was defined as the ratio of F50 (clonal expansion) to E x V (chaos), calculated using BLOSUM62-based TCRdist between CDR3 peptides within each V-J. Welch's t-statistics and random forest reduced fewer than 600 V-J features to 13, which were used in a naive Bayes classifier (R e1071). Clones were called with MiXCR by TCRdb after fastp trimmed the public reads at Q25, and only in-frame beta chains were retained. Every CDR3 protein is listed once, alongside the most common genes and DNA of its rows. These V and J calls rely on TCRdb rather than the paper's analysis. This sample gives about 610,000 distinct CDR3 sequences in total; 16% of them show up just once. Around 3.5% of the sample goes to the ten largest clones.

Ophthalmopathy patients had moderately to severely active disease, with a Clinical Activity Score of 3 or more, a NOSPECS grade of 4 or more, and a disease duration of less than 3 months. Exclusion was applied to patients with uncontrolled infections, other autoimmune diseases, pregnancy or lactation. Clinical symptoms, serum thyroxine and TRAb, thyroid ultrasound, and orbital computed tomography formed the basis for the diagnoses. PBMCs were isolated from 7.5 to 10 ml of fresh peripheral blood by Ficoll-Paque density gradient centrifugation. Trizol reagent was used to extract total RNA, and RNA quality was then checked on an Agilent 2100 Bioanalyzer. This clonotype was seen ten or more times. No antigen is known for it. No per-base quality is available; no much larger clone lies one base away.

This TCR was recovered from a woman between 40 and 55 years old with Graves' ophthalmopathy. Sequenced: blood. In this chain, TRBV7-8 is recombined with TRBJ2-3; 9 bases in the middle match TRBD2. The DNA is as follows: TGTGCCAGCAGCCATAATCCTACCGGGACTAGCATTAGCACAGATACGCAGTATTTT. It translates as CASSHNPTGTSISTDTQYF.